The T cell receptor beta chain under discussion was sequenced for a study of blood T cell repertoires in COVID-19. TCRdb's table, derived via immunoSEQ multiplex PCR, lists solely in-frame clones and lacks some. The table includes 300,000 to 400,000 clones, about 89% detected once. V was clipped by 6 bases and J by 4 bases; unmatched bases: 5. Germline loops: CDR1 SNHLY, CDR2 FYNNEI. This CDR3 region has 14 residues. This clone turned up a few times. The receptor's source is a woman aged 60-70 years with COVID-19, enrolled during active disease. This chain links TRBV2 with TRBJ2-2, with 7 bases identical to TRBD1. The sample consisted of peripheral blood. Written as DNA, the CDR3 is TGTGCCAGCAGGGGGGACAGTATCACCGGGGAGCTGTTTTTT. Residues: CASRGDSITGELFF.